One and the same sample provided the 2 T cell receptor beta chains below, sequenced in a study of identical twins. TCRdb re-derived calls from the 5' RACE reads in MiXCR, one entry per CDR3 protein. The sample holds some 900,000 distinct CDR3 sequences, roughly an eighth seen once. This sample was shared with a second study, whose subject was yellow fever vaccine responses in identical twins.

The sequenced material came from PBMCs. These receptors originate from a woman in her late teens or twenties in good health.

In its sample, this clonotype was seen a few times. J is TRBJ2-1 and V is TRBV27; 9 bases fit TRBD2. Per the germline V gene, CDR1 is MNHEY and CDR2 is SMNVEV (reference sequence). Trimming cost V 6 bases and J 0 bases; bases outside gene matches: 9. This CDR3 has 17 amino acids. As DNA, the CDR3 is TGTGCCAGCAGCTCACTCCTTAGCGGGGGCTCCTACAATGAGCAGTTCTTC. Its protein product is CASSSLLSGGSYNEQFF.

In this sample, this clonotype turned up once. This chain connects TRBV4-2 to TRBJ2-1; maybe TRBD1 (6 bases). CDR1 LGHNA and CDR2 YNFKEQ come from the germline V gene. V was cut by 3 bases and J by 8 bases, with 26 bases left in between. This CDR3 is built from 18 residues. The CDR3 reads CASSHQRGQGTRVDEQFF. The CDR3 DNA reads TGTGCCAGCAGCCACCAACGAGGGCAGGGGACCCGGGTCGATGAGCAGTTCTTC.